Below, 9 T cell receptor beta chains from the same sample are listed, as sequenced in a study of CD8+ T cells in alopecia areata. The sequencing template was cDNA reverse transcribed from extracted RNA. Profiling relied on immunoSEQ multiplex PCR, and the TCRdb table lists in-frame clones only, not all of them. In the table there are roughly 200,000 clones, 63% of which are singletons. The sequences come from CD4+ T cells sorted from blood, collected at week 0. These receptors were collected from a human donor with alopecia areata.

The gene calls are TRBV15 and TRBJ1-2, with D perhaps TRBD1 (5 bases). Germline CDR1 LNHNV, CDR2 YYDKDF (reference sequence). The CDR3 consists of 12 residues. V lost 5 bases, J lost 7 bases, and 11 bases lay in between. CDR3 residues: CATSLLGVGYTF. CDR3 DNA: TGTGCCACCAGCCTCCTAGGGGTTGGCTACACCTTC.

J is TRBJ2-7 and V is TRBV30; TRBD1 matches 8 bases. This CDR3 region has 14 residues. The V gene end was trimmed by 4 bases and the J gene end by 7 bases; junction bases not matched to a gene: 12. Germline V gene sequence: CDR1 GTSNPN, CDR2 SVGIG (reference sequence). CDR3 residues: CAWTPGQVPREQYF. CDR3 in DNA: TGTGCCTGGACCCCGGGACAGGTCCCACGGGAGCAGTACTTC. The whole variable domain, filled in from reference TRBV30 and TRBJ2-7, reads SQTIHQWPATLVQPVGSPLSLECTVEGTSNPNLYWYRQAAGRGLQLLFYSVGIGQISSEVPQNLSASRPQDRQFILSSKKLLLSDSGFYLCAWTPGQVPREQYFGPGTRLTVT.

This rearrangement joins TRBV7-2 to TRBJ2-4; TRBD1 aligns across 7 bases. Germline loops: CDR1 SGHTA, CDR2 FQGNSA. CDR3 length: 15 residues. V lost 4 bases to trimming and J lost 7 bases; unmatched junction nucleotides: 10. The CDR3 reads CASSSSGTARNIQYF. The CDR3 DNA sequence: TGTGCCAGCAGCTCCTCAGGGACAGCCCGGAACATTCAGTACTTC.

This clone has just a few counts. J is TRBJ2-5 and V is TRBV10-3, with D hard to call. CDR3 length equals 11 residues. Trimming stripped 5 bases from V and 8 bases from J, with 9 bases between. In germline, CDR1 is ENHRY, CDR2 SYGVKD. The CDR3 DNA is TGTGCCATCAGTAGTGCGGAAACCCAGTACTTC. Protein sequence: CAISSAETQYF.

This clone was observed a handful of times. V gene TRBV6-6 combines with J gene TRBJ2-5; tentatively, D is TRBD1 or TRBD2 (6 bases each). This CDR3 spans 14 amino acids. Trimming left V 7 bases short and J 7 bases short, with 19 bases between. Germline CDR1 reads MNHNY; CDR2 reads SVGAGI (reference sequence). The CDR3 nucleotides read TGTGCCAGCAAGCTCCCCGGGGGCGGCGGGACCCAGTACTTC. This encodes CASKLPGGGGTQYF.

This sequence joins TRBV15 and TRBJ1-6, with 8 bases identical to TRBD1. Trimming at V came to 0 bases and at J to 7 bases, leaving 2 bases not matched to a gene. CDR3 length: 15 residues. CDR1 is LNHNV and CDR2 is YYDKDF in the germline V gene (reference sequence). CDR3 region: CATSRDWTGNSPLHF. CDR3 nucleotides: TGTGCCACCAGCAGAGACTGGACAGGGAATTCACCCCTCCACTTT.

This clone has only one observation. CDR3 loop: CASSVGQGPSIQYF. The CDR3 nucleotides are TGTGCCAGCAGCGTAGGACAGGGGCCTAGTATTCAGTACTTC. The chain joins TRBV9 to TRBJ2-4; 8 bases fit TRBD1. The CDR3 is 14 amino acids. J gave up 10 bases and V 0 bases, and 6 bases lay outside the gene matches. From germline, CDR1 is SGDLS and CDR2 YYNGEE.

The chain is built from TRBV7-9 and TRBJ1-4, with TRBD1 identical over 7 bases. The CDR3 is made up of 14 amino acids. Germline assignment: CDR1 SEHNR and CDR2 FQNEAQ (reference sequence). Trimming at V came to 5 bases and at J to 5 bases, leaving 5 bases not matched to a gene. The CDR3 DNA follows: TGTGCCAGCAGCCGACAACAGGGGAATGAAAAACTGTTTTTT. Translation: CASSRQQGNEKLFF.

V and J are TRBV29-1 and TRBJ2-3, with D hard to call. The V gene's germline CDR1 is SQVTM and CDR2 ANQGSEA. The CDR3 length is 17 residues. The V end lost 6 bases, the J end lost 4 bases, and 26 bases lay between the germline ends. In DNA, the CDR3 is TGCAGCGTCGCTAATTTACCGGCCGAAAGAGGCCCAGATACGCAGTATTTT. Its translation: CSVANLPAERGPDTQYF.